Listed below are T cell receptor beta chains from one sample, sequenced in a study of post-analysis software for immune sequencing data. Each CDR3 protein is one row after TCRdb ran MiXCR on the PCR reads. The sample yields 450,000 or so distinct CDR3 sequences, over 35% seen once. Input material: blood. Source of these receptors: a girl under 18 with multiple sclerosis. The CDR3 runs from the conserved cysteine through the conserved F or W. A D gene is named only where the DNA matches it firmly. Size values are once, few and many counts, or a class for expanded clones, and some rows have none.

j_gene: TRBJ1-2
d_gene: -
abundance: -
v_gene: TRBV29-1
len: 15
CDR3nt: TGCAGCGTTGACCCGACAGGACAGACTAACTATGGCTACACCTTC
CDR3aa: CSVDPTGQTNYGYTF

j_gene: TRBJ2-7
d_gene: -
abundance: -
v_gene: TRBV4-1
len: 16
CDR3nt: TGCGCCAGCAGCCAAGTGGGCACCTGGAGCTCCTACGAGCAGTACTTC
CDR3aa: CASSQVGTWSSYEQYF

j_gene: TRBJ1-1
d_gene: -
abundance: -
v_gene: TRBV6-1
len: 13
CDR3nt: TGTGCCAGCAGTGCCCCAATGAACACTGAAGCTTTCTTT
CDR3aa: CASSAPMNTEAFF

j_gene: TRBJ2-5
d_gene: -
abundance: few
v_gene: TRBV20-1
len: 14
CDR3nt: TGCAGTGCTAGTAATGTTGGGTCCCAAGAGACCCAGTACTTC
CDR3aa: CSASNVGSQETQYF

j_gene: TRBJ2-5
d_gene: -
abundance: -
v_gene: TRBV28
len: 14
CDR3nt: TGTGCCAGCAGTCCACCCCACAGTAGGGAGACCCAGTACTTC
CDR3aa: CASSPPHSRETQYF

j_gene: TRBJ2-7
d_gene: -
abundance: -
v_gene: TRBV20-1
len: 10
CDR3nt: TGCAGTGCTCAATACAATGAGCAGTACTTC
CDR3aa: CSAQYNEQYF

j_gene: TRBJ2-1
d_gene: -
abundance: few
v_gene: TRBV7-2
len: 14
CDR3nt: TGTGCCAGCAGCTCCTCCAGGGTGGGCAATGAGCAGTTCTTC
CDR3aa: CASSSSRVGNEQFF

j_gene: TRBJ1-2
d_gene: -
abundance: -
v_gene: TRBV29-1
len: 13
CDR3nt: TGCAGCGTTACTCATCCTTTAAATCTTGGCTACACCTTC
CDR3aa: CSVTHPLNLGYTF

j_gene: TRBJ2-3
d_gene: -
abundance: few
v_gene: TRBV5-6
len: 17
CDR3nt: TGTGCCAGCAGCTCCCCCCTTAGGCTAGCTGGCACAGATACGCAGTATTTT
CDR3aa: CASSSPLRLAGTDTQYF

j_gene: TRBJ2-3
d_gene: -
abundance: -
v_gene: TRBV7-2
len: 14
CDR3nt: TGTGCCTGCAGCTTTGTGAGTCGTACAGATACGCAGTATTTT
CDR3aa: CACSFVSRTDTQYF

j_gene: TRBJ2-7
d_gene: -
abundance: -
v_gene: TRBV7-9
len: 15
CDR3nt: TGTGCCAGCAGCTTAAGCTACGGACAGTCCTACGAGCAGTACTTC
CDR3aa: CASSLSYGQSYEQYF

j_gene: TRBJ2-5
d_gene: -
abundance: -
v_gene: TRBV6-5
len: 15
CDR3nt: TGTGCCAGCAGCCAAAAGGACCACCACCAAGAGACCCAGTACTTC
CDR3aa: CASSQKDHHQETQYF

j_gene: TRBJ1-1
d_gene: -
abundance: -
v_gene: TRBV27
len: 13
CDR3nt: TGTGCCAGCAGTTTCGGGATCAACACTGAAGCTTTCTTT
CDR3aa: CASSFGINTEAFF

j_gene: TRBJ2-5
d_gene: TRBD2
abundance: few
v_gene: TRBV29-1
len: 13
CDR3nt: TGCAGCGTTAGCTCTAGCGGTACAGAGACCCAGTACTTC
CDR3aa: CSVSSSGTETQYF

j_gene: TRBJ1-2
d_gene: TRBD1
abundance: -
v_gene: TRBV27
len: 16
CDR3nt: TGTGCCTGCAGTTTCGGGACAGCGATATCATTCGATGGCTACACCTTC
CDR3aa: CACSFGTAISFDGYTF

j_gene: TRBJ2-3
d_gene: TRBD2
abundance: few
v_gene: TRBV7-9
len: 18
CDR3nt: TGTGCCAGCAGCTTAGCGAGGCTAGCGGGAGGTCTACCAGATACGCAGTATTTT
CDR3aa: CASSLARLAGGLPDTQYF

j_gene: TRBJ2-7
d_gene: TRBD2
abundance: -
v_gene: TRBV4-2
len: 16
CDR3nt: TGTGCCAGCAGCCAAGGTCAGGGGCGGGAGGCCTACGAGCAGTACTTC
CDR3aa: CASSQGQGREAYEQYF

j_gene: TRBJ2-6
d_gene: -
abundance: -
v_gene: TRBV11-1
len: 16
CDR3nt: TGTGCCAGCAGCCAAAGTTCGGGAGTTAGGGCCAACGTCCTGACTTTC
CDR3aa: CASSQSSGVRANVLTF

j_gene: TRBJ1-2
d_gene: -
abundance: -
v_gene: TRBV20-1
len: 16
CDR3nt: TGCAGTGCTAGAGATTGGGGTTACAGTCCCCTCGATGGCTACACCTTC
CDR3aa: CSARDWGYSPLDGYTF

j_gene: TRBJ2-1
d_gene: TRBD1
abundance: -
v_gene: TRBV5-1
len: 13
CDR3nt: TGCGCCAGCAGCTGGACAGGGTTGGGTGAGCAGTTCTTC
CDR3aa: CASSWTGLGEQFF

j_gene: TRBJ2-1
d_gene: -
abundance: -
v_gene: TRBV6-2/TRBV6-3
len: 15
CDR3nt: TGTGCCAGCAGCCCCCCGACGACTACCTACAATGAGCAGTTCTTC
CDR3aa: CASSPPTTTYNEQFF

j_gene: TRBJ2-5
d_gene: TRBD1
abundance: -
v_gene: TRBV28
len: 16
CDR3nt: TGTGCCAGCAGCAAACCCGGGGACAGCCTCCAAGAGACCCAGTACTTC
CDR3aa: CASSKPGDSLQETQYF

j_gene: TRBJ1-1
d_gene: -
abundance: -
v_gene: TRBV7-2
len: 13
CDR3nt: TGTGCCAGCAGCTTAGAACAGTACACTGAAGCTTTCTTT
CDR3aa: CASSLEQYTEAFF

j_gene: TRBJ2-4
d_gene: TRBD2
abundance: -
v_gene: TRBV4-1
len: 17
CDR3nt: TGCGCCAGCAGCCAGGGAGCGGGAGGGCCTCCCAAAAACATTCAGTACTTC
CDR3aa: CASSQGAGGPPKNIQYF

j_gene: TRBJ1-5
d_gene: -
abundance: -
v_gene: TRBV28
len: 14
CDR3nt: TGTGCCAGCAGCCCCGGTGGCCCCAATAGACCCCAGCATTTT
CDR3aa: CASSPGGPNRPQHF

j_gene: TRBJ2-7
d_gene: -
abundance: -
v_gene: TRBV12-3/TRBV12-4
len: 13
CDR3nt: TGTGCCAGCAGACAGACGAGCTCCTACGAGCAGTACTTC
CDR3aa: CASRQTSSYEQYF

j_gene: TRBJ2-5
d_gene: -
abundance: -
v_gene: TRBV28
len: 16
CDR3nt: TGTGCCAGCAGTTTCGGGACGCCTCACGCCGAAGAGACCCAGTACTTC
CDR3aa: CASSFGTPHAEETQYF

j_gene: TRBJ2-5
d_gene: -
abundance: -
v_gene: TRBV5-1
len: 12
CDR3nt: TGCGCCAGCAGCGGGAGCGGAGAGACCCAGTACTTC
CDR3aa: CASSGSGETQYF

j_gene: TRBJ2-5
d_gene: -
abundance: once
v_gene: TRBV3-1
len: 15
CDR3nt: TGTGCCAGCAGCCTTCCACTGGACGGAGGAGAGACCCAGTACTTC
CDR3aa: CASSLPLDGGETQYF

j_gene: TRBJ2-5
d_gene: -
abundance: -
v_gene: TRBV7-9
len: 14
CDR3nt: TGTGCCAGCAGCACCCGGGACACTATCAATGAGCAGTACTTC
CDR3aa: CASSTRDTINEQYF

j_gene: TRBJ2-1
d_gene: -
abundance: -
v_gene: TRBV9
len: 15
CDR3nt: TGTGCCGGCAGCGTACGCGGGATGCAGCAAGGTGAGCAGTTCTTC
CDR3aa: CAGSVRGMQQGEQFF

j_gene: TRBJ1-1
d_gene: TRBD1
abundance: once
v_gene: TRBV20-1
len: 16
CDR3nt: TGCAGTGCTAGAGATGTAGGACAGGGCCCGAACACTGAAGCTTTCTTT
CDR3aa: CSARDVGQGPNTEAFF

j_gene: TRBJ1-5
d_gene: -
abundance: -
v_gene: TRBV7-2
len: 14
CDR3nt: TGTGCCACCCAGGACGGGGGTTGGGATCAGCCCCAGCATTTT
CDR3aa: CATQDGGWDQPQHF

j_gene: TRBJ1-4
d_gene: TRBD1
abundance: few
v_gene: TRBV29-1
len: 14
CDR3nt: TGCAGCGTTGAAGGGACAGGGGACAATGAAAAACTGTTTTTT
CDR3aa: CSVEGTGDNEKLFF

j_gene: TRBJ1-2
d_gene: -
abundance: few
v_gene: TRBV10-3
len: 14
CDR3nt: TGTGCCATCAGTGAGTCGACCGGGAACTATGGCTACACCTTC
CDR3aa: CAISESTGNYGYTF

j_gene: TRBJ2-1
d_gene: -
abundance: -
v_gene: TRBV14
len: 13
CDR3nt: TGTGCCAGCAGCCAAGATTACAGCGGACCGCCGTTCTTC
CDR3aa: CASSQDYSGPPFF

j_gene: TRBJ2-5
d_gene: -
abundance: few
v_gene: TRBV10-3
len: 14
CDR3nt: TGTGCCATCAGTGAGCCTCAAACGGGAGAGACCCAGTACTTC
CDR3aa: CAISEPQTGETQYF

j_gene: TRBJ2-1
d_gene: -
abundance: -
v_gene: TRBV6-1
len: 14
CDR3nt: TGTGCCAGCAGCGAAGGGGACCAGCGGGTTGAGCAGTTCTTC
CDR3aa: CASSEGDQRVEQFF

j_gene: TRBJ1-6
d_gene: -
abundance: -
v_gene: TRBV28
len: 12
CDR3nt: TGTGCCAGCAGTTTCGGGAATTCACCCCTCCACTTT
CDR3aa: CASSFGNSPLHF

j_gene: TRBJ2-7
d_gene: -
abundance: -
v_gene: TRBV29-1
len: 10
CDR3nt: TGCAGCCCTGTCTTGGGGGAGCAGTACTTC
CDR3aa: CSPVLGEQYF

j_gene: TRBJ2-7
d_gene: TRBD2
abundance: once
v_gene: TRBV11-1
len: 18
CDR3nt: TGTGCCAGCAGCTTGAAGAGGACTAGCGGGAGGGCCCCCTACGAGCAGTACTTC
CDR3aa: CASSLKRTSGRAPYEQYF